This T cell receptor beta chain was profiled in a study of shared clonotypes between healthy human individuals. Regarding the study as a whole: Estimated richness values were generally larger in naive subsets than in memory subsets. All-four-donor shared clonotypes had higher generation probabilities than non-shared clonotypes did.

As concerns this clone: Its antigen is unknown.

CD45RO-negative cells were positively selected for CCR7, leaving out terminally differentiated effector memory CD45RA+ cells. Every donor was a Caucasian adult from Nashville, Tennessee. Authors' data handling: Junction-only sequences without quality scores were provided by ImmunoSEQ, so filtering was different. Assay: immunoSEQ multiplex PCR; the TCRdb copy retains only in-frame clones and omits some. V and J calls plus clone size are reproduced from that table; the DNA served to infer D and trimming. This sample has about 1,800,000 clones, with over 85% found just once. Germline values: CDR1 MGHDK, CDR2 SYGVNS. With 6 bases clipped from V and 3 bases from J, the junction kept 4 bases outside the gene matches. The CDR3 totals 14 residues.

The chain uses TRBV25-1 and TRBJ2-1, with TRBD2 identical over 8 bases. The origin of this receptor is a young man in good health. Specimen: naive CD8+ T cells sorted from blood. CDR3: CASRVGLGYNEQFF. In nucleotides, the CDR3 is TGTGCCAGCAGGGTGGGACTAGGCTACAATGAGCAGTTCTTC.